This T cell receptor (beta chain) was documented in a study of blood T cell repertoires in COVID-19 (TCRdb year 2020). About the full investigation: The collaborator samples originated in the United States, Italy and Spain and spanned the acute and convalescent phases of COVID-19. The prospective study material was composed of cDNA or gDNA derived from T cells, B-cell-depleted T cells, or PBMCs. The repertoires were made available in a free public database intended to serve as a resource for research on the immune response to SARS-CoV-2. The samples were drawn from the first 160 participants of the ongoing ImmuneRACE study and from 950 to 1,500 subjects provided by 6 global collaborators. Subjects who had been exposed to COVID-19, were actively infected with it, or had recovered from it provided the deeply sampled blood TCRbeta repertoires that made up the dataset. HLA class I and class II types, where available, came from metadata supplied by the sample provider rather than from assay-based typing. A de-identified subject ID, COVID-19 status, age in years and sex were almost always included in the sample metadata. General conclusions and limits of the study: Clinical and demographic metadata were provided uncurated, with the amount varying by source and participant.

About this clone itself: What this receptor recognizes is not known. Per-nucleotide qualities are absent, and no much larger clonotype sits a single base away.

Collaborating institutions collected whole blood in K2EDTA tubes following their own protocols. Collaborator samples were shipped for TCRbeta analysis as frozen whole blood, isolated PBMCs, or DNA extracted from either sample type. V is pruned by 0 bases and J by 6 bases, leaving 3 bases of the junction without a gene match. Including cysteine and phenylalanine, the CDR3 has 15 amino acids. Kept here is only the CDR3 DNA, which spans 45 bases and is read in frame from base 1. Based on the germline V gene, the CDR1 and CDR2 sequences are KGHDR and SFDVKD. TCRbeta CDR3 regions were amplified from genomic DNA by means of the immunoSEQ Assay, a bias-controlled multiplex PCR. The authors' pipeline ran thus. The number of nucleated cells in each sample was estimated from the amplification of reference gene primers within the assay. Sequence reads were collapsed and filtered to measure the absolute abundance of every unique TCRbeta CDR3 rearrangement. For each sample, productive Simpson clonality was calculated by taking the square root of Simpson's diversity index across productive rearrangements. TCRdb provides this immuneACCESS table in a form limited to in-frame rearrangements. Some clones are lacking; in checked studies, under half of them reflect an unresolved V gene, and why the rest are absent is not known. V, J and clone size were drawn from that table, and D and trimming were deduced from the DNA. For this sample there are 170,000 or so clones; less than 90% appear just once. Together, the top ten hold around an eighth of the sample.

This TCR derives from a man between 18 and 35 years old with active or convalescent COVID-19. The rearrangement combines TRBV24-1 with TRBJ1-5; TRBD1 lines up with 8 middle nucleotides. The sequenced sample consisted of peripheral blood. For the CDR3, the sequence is CATSDLDRGGQPQHF. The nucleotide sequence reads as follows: TGTGCCACCAGTGATTTGGACAGGGGCGGTCAGCCCCAGCATTTT.